Listed here are 29 T cell receptor beta chains from one sample, sequenced in a study of blood T cell repertoires in COVID-19. The assay was immunoSEQ multiplex PCR, and TCRdb's table has in-frame clones only and misses some. The sample includes over 150,000 clones, 80% of them seen just once. The sequenced sample consisted of PBMCs or T cells enriched from blood (not recorded which). Every receptor here comes from a woman aged 55-70 years who had recovered from COVID-19.

The chain has TRBV30 and TRBJ2-1, with 13 nucleotides matching TRBD2. CDR3 length: 14 residues. Germline-derived CDR1 and CDR2 are GTSNPN and SVGIG (reference sequence). The junction had 5 bases not matched to a gene; V was cut back by 5 bases and J by 7 bases. Here the CDR3 DNA reads TGTGCCTGGTCGACTAGCGGGGGGAGGAATGAGCAGTTCTTC. Its translation: CAWSTSGGRNEQFF.

The gene calls are TRBV5-1 and TRBJ2-2; weak D call: TRBD2 (6 bases). Trimming removed 3 bases at V and 0 bases at J, with 12 bases between. This CDR3 is 16 amino acids long. The germline V gene encodes CDR1 SGHRS and CDR2 YFSETQ. The DNA for the CDR3 is TGCGCCAGCAGCTCCCGGGACTCCTCGAACACCGGGGAGCTGTTTTTT. Protein sequence: CASSSRDSSNTGELFF. Full variable domain (rest looked up from reference TRBV5-1 and TRBJ2-2): KAGVTQTPRYLIKTRGQQVTLSCSPISGHRSVSWYQQTPGQGLQFLFEYFSETQRNKGNFPGRFSGRQFSNSRSEMNVSTLELGDSALYLCASSSRDSSNTGELFFGEGSRLTVL.

CDR3 nucleotides: TGTGCCAGCAGCTTGCTGCGGGGACTAAGCACAGATACGCAGTATTTT. It specifies CASSLLRGLSTDTQYF. The chain links TRBV5-6 to TRBJ2-3; 7 bases line up with TRBD2. J gave up 0 bases and V 1 base, and 5 bases lay outside the gene matches. The CDR3 runs 16 residues. Germline V gene data show CDR1 as SGHDT and CDR2 as YYEEEE.

This chain links TRBV19 with TRBJ2-3; TRBD1 is a possible D gene (5 bases). The CDR3 is made up of 14 amino acids. Germline V gene sequence: CDR1 LNHDA, CDR2 SQIVND (reference sequence). V was shortened by 2 bases and J by 2 bases, with 8 bases between the two germline ends. CDR3 DNA sequence: TGTGCCAGTAGTATACCGACAGACACAGATACGCAGTATTTT. Encoded protein: CASSIPTDTDTQYF.

The chain is built from TRBV7-2 and TRBJ1-1; maybe TRBD1 (6 bases). Germline values: CDR1 SGHTA, CDR2 FQGNSA. Trimming shortened V by 1 base and J by 2 bases, and 8 bases separated the two germline ends. The CDR3 loop spans 14 amino acids. As DNA, the CDR3 is TGTGCCAGCAGCTTAGACAGGGCTAACACTGAAGCTTTCTTT. It is translated as CASSLDRANTEAFF.

This clone was detected a few times. The chain is built from TRBV7-9 and TRBJ2-7; no firm D call. The CDR3 consists of 11 residues. The V end was cut by 2 bases, the J end by 6 bases, with 5 bases between. Germline CDR1 SEHNR, CDR2 FQNEAQ (reference sequence). The CDR3 DNA sequence: TGTGCCAGCAGCTTATCGGGCGAGCAGTACTTC. Its protein is CASSLSGEQYF.

The rearrangement uses TRBV9 and TRBJ1-4; possibly TRBD1 for D (5 bases). Germline assignment: CDR1 SGDLS and CDR2 YYNGEE. CDR3 length: 14 amino acids. Trimming shortened V by 5 bases and J by 5 bases, and 13 bases separated the two germline ends. DNA for the CDR3: TGTGCCAGCAGTGCTAGGGAGGGGAATGAAAAACTGTTTTTT. Its protein is CASSAREGNEKLFF.

This clone came up a few times. The rearrangement joins TRBV27 to TRBJ1-1; unclear D gene. There are 16 residues in the CDR3. Germline-derived CDR1 and CDR2 are MNHEY and SMNVEV (reference sequence). V lost 2 bases and J 0 bases, leaving 13 bases between the germline ends. The CDR3 spells CASSLMGGFMNTEAFF. The CDR3 DNA follows: TGTGCCAGCAGTTTAATGGGAGGGTTCATGAACACTGAAGCTTTCTTT.

This chain uses TRBV9 with TRBJ2-7; 7 bases match TRBD2. Germline values: CDR1 SGDLS, CDR2 YYNGEE. The CDR3 runs to 14 residues. V was pared by 3 bases and J by 6 bases, with 9 bases of the junction left unmatched. CDR3 sequence reads: CASSARKGRGEQYF. CDR3 sequence (DNA): TGTGCCAGCAGCGCGAGGAAGGGGAGGGGCGAGCAGTACTTC.

The rearrangement uses TRBV19 and TRBJ1-5; D is undetermined. This CDR3 region has 15 residues. Between the trimmed V and J ends, which lost 5 bases and 9 bases, there was a span of 20 bases. Germline V CDR1 and CDR2: LNHDA, SQIVND (reference sequence). CDR3 nucleotides: TGTGCCAGTAGTCCCCCCGGACTCACCGTCCGGCCCCAGCATTTT. Its protein is CASSPPGLTVRPQHF.

The CDR3 is CASSLAGTSGRETQYF. The CDR3 DNA follows: TGTGCCAGTAGTTTGGCCGGGACTAGCGGGAGGGAGACCCAGTACTTC. The chain joins TRBV19 to TRBJ2-5, with 15 bases that match TRBD2. Unmatched junction bases numbered 6, after V lost 5 bases and J lost 5 bases. The germline gives CDR1 LNHDA, CDR2 SQIVND (reference sequence). The CDR3 contains 16 residues.

The V and J genes are TRBV4-1 and TRBJ2-5, with D possibly TRBD1 on 5 matching bases. Germline V gene lookup returns CDR1 MGHRA and CDR2 YSYEKL. V dropped 1 base and J dropped 5 bases, with 11 bases sitting between them. The CDR3 spans 14 residues. CDR3 nucleotide sequence: TGCGCCAGCAGCCAAGGACAGTTGGGGGAGACCCAGTACTTC. Amino acids: CASSQGQLGETQYF.

This chain links TRBV5-1 with TRBJ2-3, with D perhaps matching TRBD2 (5 bases). Trimming pared 4 bases from V and 4 bases from J, leaving 10 bases between. The CDR3 extends over 13 amino acids. Per germline, CDR1 SGHRS and CDR2 YFSETQ. The CDR3: CASSDRGSDTQYF. Written as DNA, the CDR3 is TGCGCCAGCAGCGACCGCGGGTCAGATACGCAGTATTTT.

This chain joins TRBV2 and TRBJ1-5; 10 bases agree with TRBD1. This CDR3 region has 16 residues. The germline CDR1 and CDR2 sequences are SNHLY and FYNNEI. Losses at the gene ends were 6 bases for V and 7 bases for J; bases not matched to a gene: 12. As DNA, the CDR3 is TGTGCCAGCAGCCAGGGGACAGGGGCCCTCGGGCAGCCCCAGCATTTT. Translated: CASSQGTGALGQPQHF. Full variable domain (missing parts from reference TRBV2 and TRBJ1-5): EPEVTQTPSHQVTQMGQEVILRCVPISNHLYFYWYRQILGQKVEFLVSFYNNEISEKSEIFDDQFSVERPDGSNFTLKIRSTKLEDSAMYFCASSQGTGALGQPQHFGDGTRLSIL.

The chain links TRBV27 to TRBJ1-1; D gene uncertain. V lost 1 base, J lost 1 base, and 7 bases lay in between. Per germline, CDR1 MNHEY and CDR2 SMNVEV (reference sequence). The CDR3 length is 14 residues. CDR3 in amino acids: CASSLFSGNTEAFF. The CDR3, as DNA: TGTGCCAGCAGTTTATTCTCCGGGAACACTGAAGCTTTCTTT.

The chain is built from TRBV10-3 and TRBJ2-7; D not certain. In germline, CDR1 is ENHRY, CDR2 SYGVKD. This CDR3 spans 13 amino acids. Trimming took 6 bases from V and 0 from J, leaving 9 bases between them. CDR3 nucleotides: TGTGCCATCAGAGAGACGGGCTCCTACGAGCAGTACTTC. Translating gives CAIRETGSYEQYF.

This sequence joins TRBV14 and TRBJ2-3, with 8 bases fitting TRBD2. Trimming at V came to 4 bases and at J to 4 bases, leaving 13 bases not matched to a gene. From germline, CDR1 is SGHDN and CDR2 FVKESK. The CDR3 contains 17 residues. The CDR3 region is CASSPHLLRGVPDTQYF. The CDR3 DNA follows: TGTGCCAGCAGCCCGCATCTTTTGCGGGGGGTTCCAGATACGCAGTATTTT.

The J gene is TRBJ1-2, the V gene TRBV19, with TRBD1 matching 10 bases. From germline, CDR1 is LNHDA and CDR2 SQIVND (reference sequence). The V and J ends lost 9 bases and 6 bases, in that order; junction bases with no gene match: 4. The CDR3 spans 12 residues. The CDR3 DNA reads TGTGCCAGCGGACAGGGGGTTCATGGCTACACCTTC. Its protein is CASGQGVHGYTF.

The chain carries TRBV5-5 and TRBJ2-1; D gene uncertain. This CDR3 has 12 amino acids. Germline CDR1 reads SGHKS; CDR2 reads YYEKEE (reference sequence). V dropped 0 bases and J dropped 4 bases, with 2 bases sitting between them. The CDR3 sequence is CASSLAYNEQFF. In DNA, the CDR3 is TGTGCCAGCAGCTTGGCATACAATGAGCAGTTCTTC. The whole variable domain, remainder taken from reference TRBV5-5 and TRBJ2-1, is DAGVTQSPTHLIKTRGQQVTLRCSPISGHKSVSWYQQVLGQGPQFIFQYYEKEERGRGNFPDRFSARQFPNYSSELNVNALLLGDSALYLCASSLAYNEQFFGPGTRLTVL.

This sequence joins TRBV5-4 and TRBJ2-1, with 13 bases fitting TRBD2. V lost 3 bases, J lost 8 bases, and 2 bases stayed unmatched. Germline CDR1 reads SGHNT; CDR2 reads YYREEE (reference sequence). This CDR3 has 14 residues. CDR3 loop: CASSSGLAGDEQFF. In DNA form, the CDR3 reads TGTGCCAGCAGCTCTGGACTAGCGGGGGATGAGCAGTTCTTC.

This clone came up many times. The CDR3 region is CASSSGLAGLYF. As DNA, the CDR3 is TGTGCCAGCAGTTCGGGACTAGCGGGGTTGTATTTT. This chain connects TRBV12-3 or TRBV12-4 to TRBJ2-3, with 13 bases that match TRBD2. This CDR3 has 12 residues. The junction had 3 bases not matched to a gene; V was cut back by 4 bases and J by 14 bases.

This clone has a single count. The rearrangement links TRBV3-1 (or the pseudogene TRBV3-2) to TRBJ1-1; D is unclear. The germline V gene has CDR1 LGHDT and CDR2 YNNKEL (reference sequence). The CDR3 runs to 13 residues. Trimming took 6 bases from V and 7 from J, leaving 15 bases between them. The CDR3 reads CASSSSSRVEAFF. CDR3 DNA sequence: TGTGCCAGCAGTTCCTCTTCCCGGGTTGAAGCTTTCTTT.

The J gene is TRBJ2-7, the V gene TRBV10-3, with TRBD1 identical over 8 bases. Germline V gene data show CDR1 as ENHRY and CDR2 as SYGVKD. With V trimmed by 6 bases and J by 0 bases, 7 bases remained unmatched. The CDR3 is made up of 15 amino acids. The CDR3 is CAIRVGQESSYEQYF. CDR3 coding DNA: TGTGCCATCAGGGTGGGACAGGAGAGCTCCTACGAGCAGTACTTC.

This clone was seen once. The rearrangement joins TRBV18 to TRBJ1-4, with unresolved D. This CDR3 spans 15 amino acids. V was clipped by 3 bases and J by 7 bases, with 15 bases between them. Germline-derived CDR1 and CDR2 are KGHSH and LQKENI. CDR3 amino acids: CASSPPPSEGEKLFF. CDR3 in DNA: TGTGCCAGCTCACCTCCGCCTTCCGAGGGTGAAAAACTGTTTTTT.

This clone was recorded a few times. The chain has TRBV16 and TRBJ2-2; D gene unclear. The V end lost 0 bases, the J end lost 7 bases, and 9 bases lay between the germline ends. Germline V lookup: CDR1 KGHSY, CDR2 FQNENV. The CDR3 runs 14 residues. The DNA for the CDR3 is TGTGCCAGCAGCCAATCCTCACCGGGCGGGGAGCTGTTTTTT. Its translation: CASSQSSPGGELFF.

The chain couples TRBV30 to TRBJ2-7; 10 bases line up with TRBD2. CDR1 and CDR2 from the germline V gene are GTSNPN and SVGIG (reference sequence). The CDR3 is 13 residues long. Germline trimming cut 3 bases from V and 3 bases from J; bases unmatched to any gene: 2. DNA for the CDR3: TGTGCCTGGAGCACTAGCGGGGTCTACGAGCAGTACTTC. It is translated as CAWSTSGVYEQYF.

This chain links TRBV19 with TRBJ1-1, with D tentatively TRBD1 (5 bases). The CDR3 covers 13 residues. V dropped 4 bases and J dropped 1 base, with 7 bases sitting between them. Germline V gives CDR1 LNHDA, CDR2 SQIVND (reference sequence). This chain's CDR3 is CASSKQGNTEAFF. The CDR3 coding sequence is TGTGCCAGTAGTAAGCAGGGGAACACTGAAGCTTTCTTT.

The chain couples TRBV5-1 to TRBJ1-4; maybe TRBD1 (6 bases). The germline V and J ends were trimmed by 0 bases and 6 bases, with 18 bases remaining between them. The CDR3 length is 17 residues. Germline lookup yields CDR1 SGHRS and CDR2 YFSETQ. This CDR3 reads CASSLAMVSGEDEKLFF. CDR3 nucleotide sequence: TGCGCCAGCAGCTTGGCCATGGTGTCAGGGGAAGATGAAAAACTGTTTTTT.

The J gene is TRBJ2-5, the V gene TRBV2; D is undetermined. This CDR3 comprises 12 residues. Trimming removed 6 bases at V and 4 bases at J, with 9 bases between. Germline V lookup: CDR1 SNHLY, CDR2 FYNNEI. Here the CDR3 DNA reads TGTGCCAGCAGGTTAGCCGGAGAGACCCAGTACTTC. It translates to CASRLAGETQYF.